The 24 T cell receptor beta chains in this list originate from one sample, sequenced in a study of T cell responses to AZD1222 COVID-19 vaccine. Assay: immunoSEQ multiplex PCR; the TCRdb copy retains only in-frame clones and omits some. The sample carries about 130,000 clones, roughly 90% recorded once. The specimen was peripheral blood, collected on day 0 of AZD1222 vaccination. All receptors derive from an adult in good health.

This clone was seen a handful of times. The chain has TRBV9 and TRBJ1-4; maybe TRBD1 (5 bases). The CDR3 loop spans 14 amino acids. V lost 4 bases to trimming and J lost 8 bases, with 15 bases between them. Germline V CDR1 and CDR2: SGDLS, YYNGEE. The CDR3 DNA reads as TGTGCCAGCAGCTCCCGCTGGGGCGACGAAAAACTGTTTTTT. This codes for CASSSRWGDEKLFF.

This chain connects TRBV18 to TRBJ1-1; 9 bases match TRBD1. J lost 0 bases, V lost 3 bases, and 2 bases had no gene match. The CDR3 totals 15 residues. Germline V CDR1 and CDR2: KGHSH, LQKENI. The CDR3 nucleotides read TGTGCCAGCTCACCGGGACAGGGTATGAACACTGAAGCTTTCTTT. Its translation is CASSPGQGMNTEAFF.

V gene TRBV12-3 or TRBV12-4 combines with J gene TRBJ2-7; weak D call: TRBD1 (5 bases). The CDR3 has 13 amino acids. V dropped 5 bases and J dropped 7 bases, with 15 bases sitting between them. Here the CDR3 DNA reads TGTGCCAGCAGTGTCAGGGAACAAAGGGAGCAGTACTTC. Its protein product is CASSVREQREQYF.

V is TRBV7-9 and J is TRBJ1-2; TRBD1 matches at 8 bases. Germline assignment: CDR1 SEHNR and CDR2 FQNEAQ (reference sequence). The V gene end was trimmed by 1 base and the J gene end by 2 bases; junction bases not matched to a gene: 6. The CDR3 loop spans 16 amino acids. CDR3 DNA: TGTGCCAGCAGCTTAGGAGGACAGGGCGCAAACTATGGCTACACCTTC. As protein: CASSLGGQGANYGYTF.

The chain has TRBV6-5 and TRBJ1-1; D is possibly TRBD1 (5 bases). This CDR3 is built from 14 residues. Between the trimmed V and J ends, which lost 6 bases and 0 bases, there was a span of 11 bases. Germline lookup yields CDR1 MNHEY and CDR2 SVGAGI. Written as DNA, the CDR3 is TGTGCCAGCAGGCGCGGAGGGGTGAACACTGAAGCTTTCTTT. Its protein product is CASRRGGVNTEAFF.

The chain has TRBV18 and TRBJ1-3; no definite D call. Germline lookup yields CDR1 KGHSH and CDR2 LQKENI. The CDR3 covers 14 residues. V dropped 11 bases and J dropped 4 bases, with 18 bases sitting between them. The CDR3 sequence: CAFRRVISGNTIYF. Here the CDR3 DNA reads TGTGCCTTTCGGAGAGTAATATCGGGAAACACCATATATTTT.

For the CDR3, the DNA is TGCGCCAGCAGCACGGGAGCGGGAGCCGCCGGGGAGCTGTTTTTT. Protein product: CASSTGAGAAGELFF. This chain uses TRBV5-1 with TRBJ2-2; TRBD2 matches at 8 bases. Per the germline V gene, CDR1 is SGHRS and CDR2 is YFSETQ. This CDR3 comprises 15 residues. Unmatched junction bases numbered 8, after V lost 4 bases and J lost 6 bases.

The chain is built from TRBV30 and TRBJ1-6, with D possibly being TRBD1 (6 bases). This CDR3 contains 16 residues. V was pared by 6 bases and J by 7 bases, with 22 bases between. Germline V gives CDR1 GTSNPN, CDR2 SVGIG (reference sequence). The CDR3 sequence: CACPLMGAALNSPLHF. CDR3 nucleotides: TGTGCCTGCCCTCTAATGGGGGCAGCTCTCAATTCACCCCTCCACTTT.

This clone has just one count. The chain employs TRBV6-1 and TRBJ1-3; D is ambiguous. CDR1 and CDR2 from the germline V gene are MNHNS and SASEGT. With 3 bases removed from V and 0 bases from J, the gap between germline ends came to 9 bases. CDR3 length equals 15 residues. The CDR3 loop is CASSEGSNSGNTIYF. The CDR3 DNA reads TGTGCCAGCAGTGAGGGGTCCAACTCTGGAAACACCATATATTTT.

The chain links TRBV5-1 to TRBJ1-2, with no clear D. Germline CDR1 reads SGHRS; CDR2 reads YFSETQ. This CDR3 has 16 amino acids. V lost 1 base to trimming and J lost 1 base, with 14 bases between them. The CDR3 sequence is CASSLRPLTVNYGYTF. CDR3 DNA sequence: TGCGCCAGCAGCTTGAGACCCCTTACTGTTAACTATGGCTACACCTTC.

This chain uses TRBV5-5 with TRBJ1-2, with 9 bases that match TRBD1. With V trimmed by 4 bases and J by 0 bases, 7 bases remained unmatched. Germline CDR1 SGHKS, CDR2 YYEKEE (reference sequence). The CDR3 has 16 residues. CDR3 nucleotides: TGTGCCAGCAGCCCAGGACAGGGGAGGTCTAACTATGGCTACACCTTC. The encoded protein is CASSPGQGRSNYGYTF.

This clone was found a few times. CDR3 in DNA: TGTGCCAGCAGCTTAGAGTCGCTAGCGGGGACTGTTGAGCAGTTCTTC. It is translated as CASSLESLAGTVEQFF. The chain uses TRBV7-9 and TRBJ2-1, with 9 positions matching TRBD2. The germline V gene encodes CDR1 SEHNR and CDR2 FQNEAQ (reference sequence). The CDR3 consists of 16 residues. V was clipped by 1 base and J by 9 bases; unmatched bases: 10.

Written as DNA, the CDR3 is TGCGCCAGCAGCCAAGACGGCTTGAGGGCTTTCTTT. This encodes CASSQDGLRAFF. The V call is TRBV4-1, the J call TRBJ1-1; D call uncertain. There are 12 residues in the CDR3. CDR1 and CDR2 from the germline V gene are MGHRA and YSYEKL. V lost 0 bases and J lost 11, with 10 bases in between.

V and J are TRBV7-6 and TRBJ1-1, with TRBD1 identical over 7 bases. This CDR3 contains 13 residues. V shed 5 bases, J shed 3 bases, and the junction held 3 bases outside the gene matches. Germline CDR1 and CDR2: SGHVS and FNYEAQ. CDR3 sequence reads: CASSPTGDTEAFF. The DNA of the CDR3 is TGTGCCAGCAGCCCCACAGGGGACACTGAAGCTTTCTTT.

The chain is built from TRBV7-9 and TRBJ1-1; no reliable D call. V was clipped by 5 bases and J by 7 bases, with 11 bases between them. This CDR3 spans 12 amino acids. CDR1 and CDR2 from the germline V gene are SEHNR and FQNEAQ (reference sequence). The chain's CDR3 is CASSRILFEAFF. In DNA form, the CDR3 reads TGTGCCAGCAGCCGGATTCTGTTTGAAGCTTTCTTT.

The chain couples TRBV5-1 to TRBJ2-5; 10 bases fit TRBD2. Germline assignment: CDR1 SGHRS and CDR2 YFSETQ. CDR3 length equals 16 residues. After removal of 0 bases from V and 4 bases from J, the junction contained 6 bases not matched to a gene. The CDR3 DNA is TGCGCCAGCAGCTTGGTTCTAGCGGGAGATACAGAGACCCAGTACTTC. Translating gives CASSLVLAGDTETQYF.

This chain connects TRBV27 to TRBJ2-7, with D perhaps TRBD1 (5 bases). V gave up 6 bases and J gave up 2 bases, with 14 bases separating them. CDR3 length: 14 amino acids. Per germline, CDR1 MNHEY and CDR2 SMNVEV (reference sequence). Here the CDR3 reads CASSFVGQTYEQYF. CDR3 nucleotide sequence: TGTGCCAGCAGCTTCGTTGGACAAACCTACGAGCAGTACTTC.

V gene TRBV7-2 combines with J gene TRBJ1-2, with 10 bases lining up with TRBD1. Germline CDR1 reads SGHTA; CDR2 reads FQGNSA. V shed 6 bases, J shed 2 bases, and the junction held 6 bases outside the gene matches. The CDR3 is 15 amino acids. CDR3 DNA sequence: TGTGCCAGCAGGCCAGACAGGGGGCTGAACTATGGCTACACCTTC. This encodes CASRPDRGLNYGYTF. Looking up the rest from reference TRBV7-2 and TRBJ1-2 gives the full variable domain: GAGVSQSPSNKVTEKGKDVELRCDPISGHTALYWYRQSLGQGLEFLIYFQGNSAPDKSGLPSDRFSAERTGGSVSTLTIQRTQQEDSAVYLCASRPDRGLNYGYTFGSGTRLTVV.

J is TRBJ2-1 and V is TRBV19, with 12 bases that match TRBD2. This CDR3 region has 17 residues. The V gene end was trimmed by 6 bases and the J gene end by 3 bases; junction bases not matched to a gene: 9. Germline V gives CDR1 LNHDA, CDR2 SQIVND (reference sequence). In DNA, the CDR3 is TGTGCCAGTAGCCCGGCCGCTAGCGGGAGGGTCTACAATGAGCAGTTCTTC. Translated, it gives CASSPAASGRVYNEQFF.

The sample holds a few counts of this clone. This rearrangement joins TRBV5-1 to TRBJ1-1, with 7 bases lining up with TRBD1. Germline CDR1 reads SGHRS; CDR2 reads YFSETQ. CDR3 size: 14 residues. V lost 4 bases, J lost 5 bases, and 8 bases stayed unmatched. CDR3 loop: CASSAEGALTEAFF. The CDR3 DNA reads as TGCGCCAGCAGCGCCGAGGGGGCGTTGACTGAAGCTTTCTTT. The whole variable domain, filled in from reference TRBV5-1 and TRBJ1-1, reads KAGVTQTPRYLIKTRGQQVTLSCSPISGHRSVSWYQQTPGQGLQFLFEYFSETQRNKGNFPGRFSGRQFSNSRSEMNVSTLELGDSALYLCASSAEGALTEAFFGQGTRLTVV.

Turning to this clone: A junction end diverges from the germline sequence, so it may reflect a read error. This chain joins TRBV29-1 and TRBJ1-2; the match to TRBD1 covers 7 bases. Germline lookup yields CDR1 SQVTM and CDR2 ANQGSEA. The CDR3 has 11 residues. The CDR3 loop is CSERAGTAMNF. The CDR3 DNA sequence: TGCAGCGAACGGGCCGGGACAGCCATGAACTTC. The complete variable domain, with remaining parts taken from reference TRBV29-1 and TRBJ1-2, reads SAVISQKPSRDICQRGTSLTIQCQVDSQVTMMFWYRQQPGQSLTLIATANQGSEATYESGFVIDKFPISRPNLTFSTLTVSNMSPEDSSIYLCSERAGTAMNFGSGTRLTVV.

In nucleotides, the CDR3 is TGTGCCAGCAGCCCGACTCCCTCGAATTCACCCCTCCACTTT. Its translation: CASSPTPSNSPLHF. This chain connects TRBV3-1 (or the pseudogene TRBV3-2) to TRBJ1-6; D is undetermined. This CDR3 region has 14 residues. CDR1 and CDR2 from the germline V gene are LGHDT and YNNKEL (reference sequence). V was pared by 4 bases and J by 7 bases, with 11 bases between.

The chain couples TRBV28 to TRBJ1-5; 10 bases are shared with TRBD1. V was clipped by 5 bases and J by 2 bases; unmatched bases: 3. Germline assignment: CDR1 MDHEN and CDR2 SYDVKM. There are 15 residues in the CDR3. This CDR3 reads CASSGGQGGNQPQHF. The CDR3 DNA reads as TGTGCCAGCAGTGGCGGACAGGGGGGCAATCAGCCCCAGCATTTT.

This chain links TRBV5-6 with TRBJ2-7; 9 nucleotides match TRBD1. CDR1 and CDR2 from the germline V gene are SGHDT and YYEEEE. This CDR3 contains 14 residues. The junction had 4 bases not matched to a gene; V was cut back by 5 bases and J by 1 base. CDR3 nucleotide sequence: TGTGCCAGCAGTCAGGGACAGGGATCCTACGAGCAGTACTTC. Protein product: CASSQGQGSYEQYF.